The 20 T cell receptor beta chains below all came from one sample that was sequenced in a study of vaccination and CD4 T cells after COVID-19. Their target antigens are unknown. Described treatment: roughly nine-day PBMC culture with coronavirus spike peptide pools or control peptides (ViraFEST assay). Sequence data for DNA of cultured CD4+ T cells were generated by the Oncomine TCR Beta short-read assay. TCRdb ran MiXCR on the PCR reads and lists one entry per CDR3 protein. The sample records about 18,000 distinct CDR3 sequences, roughly 51% being singletons. Sample: CD4+ T cells from blood, cultured in vitro. The receptor source for this set is a human donor who had recovered from COVID-19.

V gene TRBV6-1 combines with J gene TRBJ2-7; D perhaps matches TRBD2 (7 bases). V lost 6 bases, J lost 3 bases, and 12 bases lay in between. CDR1 and CDR2 from the germline V gene are MNHNS and SASEGT. CDR3 size: 13 residues. DNA of the CDR3: TGTGCCAGCAGACCGGGGGGCGGCTACGAGCAGTACTTC. Residues: CASRPGGGYEQYF.

The chain carries TRBV7-4 and TRBJ2-3, with a weak D call TRBD2 (5 bases). The CDR3 is 15 residues long. Per the germline V gene, CDR1 is SGHVT and CDR2 is SQSDAQ. The V end lost 5 bases, the J end lost 1 base, and 13 bases lay between the germline ends. This CDR3 is CASSERRLCTDTQYF. For the CDR3, the DNA is TGTGCCAGCAGCGAAAGGAGGCTTTGCACAGATACGCAGTATTTT.

As for this clonotype: Compared with germline, one end of the junction differs, possibly owing to a read error. DNA for the CDR3: TGTGCCAGCAGTCCCAACAGGGCCCCACCCCCCCACTTT. Amino acids: CASSPNRAPPPHF. The rearrangement joins TRBV27 to TRBJ1-6; D is possibly TRBD1 (6 bases). Per the germline V gene, CDR1 is MNHEY and CDR2 is SMNVEV (reference sequence). The length of the CDR3 is 13 residues.

The rearrangement joins TRBV5-1 to TRBJ1-1, with D tentatively TRBD1 (6 bases). This CDR3 comprises 14 residues. The germline gives CDR1 SGHRS, CDR2 YFSETQ. V was clipped by 5 bases and J by 1 base, with 12 bases between them. The CDR3, as DNA: TGCGCCAGCAGTTGGTTGACAGGGAACACTGAAGCTTTCTTT. This encodes CASSWLTGNTEAFF. Full variable domain (remainder filled in from reference TRBV5-1 and TRBJ1-1): KAGVTQTPRYLIKTRGQQVTLSCSPISGHRSVSWYQQTPGQGLQFLFEYFSETQRNKGNFPGRFSGRQFSNSRSEMNVSTLELGDSALYLCASSWLTGNTEAFFGQGTRLTVV.

This chain connects TRBV19 to TRBJ1-5, with D possibly TRBD1 on 5 matching bases. The CDR3 covers 14 residues. In germline, CDR1 is LNHDA, CDR2 SQIVND (reference sequence). V was shortened by 7 bases and J by 2 bases, with 12 bases between the two germline ends. CDR3 in DNA: TGTGCCAGTAAGGCTCAGGGACGCAATCAGCCCCAGCATTTT. It codes for CASKAQGRNQPQHF.

This chain links TRBV11-1 with TRBJ2-1; D possibly corresponds to TRBD2 (5 bases). The CDR3 runs to 20 residues. V lost 2 bases to trimming and J lost 0 bases, with 23 bases between them. Germline-derived CDR1 and CDR2 are SGHAT and FQDESV (reference sequence). CDR3 DNA sequence: TGTGCCAGCAGCTTAACGTTCTATATTGGCGGGCGGAGCTCCTACAATGAGCAGTTCTTC. This codes for CASSLTFYIGGRSSYNEQFF. Variable domain in full (rest from reference TRBV11-1 and TRBJ2-1): EAEVAQSPRYKITEKSQAVAFWCDPISGHATLYWYRQILGQGPELLVQFQDESVVDDSQLPKDRFSAERLKGVDSTLKIQPAELGDSAMYLCASSLTFYIGGRSSYNEQFFGPGTRLTVL.

By frequency in the sample, this clonotype is medium-sized (0.01 to 0.1%). This chain uses TRBV20-1 with TRBJ1-6; 7 nucleotides agree with TRBD1. There are 15 residues in the CDR3. Germline V gives CDR1 DFQATT, CDR2 SNEGSKA (reference sequence). Losses at the gene ends were 3 bases for V and 8 bases for J; bases not matched to a gene: 10. The CDR3 coding sequence is TGCAGTGCTAGCAAGACAGGGAGAGGAGATTCACCCCTCCACTTT. Protein product: CSASKTGRGDSPLHF.

This chain links TRBV20-1 with TRBJ2-4; 8 bases line up with TRBD1. CDR3 length equals 19 residues. J lost 3 bases, V lost 1 base, and 17 bases had no gene match. From germline, CDR1 is DFQATT and CDR2 SNEGSKA (reference sequence). CDR3 sequence reads: CSARAEDRTGPYLKNIQYF. The CDR3, as DNA: TGCAGTGCTAGAGCCGAAGATCGGACAGGGCCCTATCTCAAAAACATTCAGTACTTC.

The chain is built from TRBV11-1 and TRBJ1-1, with a tentative D call TRBD1 (6 bases). The CDR3 runs 16 residues. CDR1 is SGHAT, CDR2 FQDESV, per germline (reference sequence). Between the trimmed V and J ends, which lost 0 bases and 0 bases, there was a span of 11 bases. This chain's CDR3 is CASSLARTAMNTEAFF. The DNA of the CDR3 is TGTGCCAGCAGCTTAGCCAGGACAGCCATGAACACTGAAGCTTTCTTT.

This chain connects TRBV2 to TRBJ2-7; D is unclear. This CDR3 has 13 amino acids. The germline gives CDR1 SNHLY, CDR2 FYNNEI. V was cut by 5 bases and J by 6 bases, with 14 bases left in between. The CDR3 nucleotides read TGTGCCAGCAGTAAAGAATCAGGAACCGAGCAGTACTTC. Amino acids: CASSKESGTEQYF.

The chain has TRBV15 and TRBJ2-7, with 10 bases identical to TRBD2. CDR3 length: 15 amino acids. The germline V gene encodes CDR1 LNHNV and CDR2 YYDKDF (reference sequence). V lost 0 bases and J lost 4; bases outside the gene matches: 3. The CDR3 DNA reads as TGTGCCACCAGCAGAGATCCTAGCGGGAGATACGAGCAGTACTTC. Amino acids: CATSRDPSGRYEQYF.

The gene calls are TRBV29-1 and TRBJ2-5; TRBD1 matches at 7 bases. The CDR3 contains 12 residues. Trimming removed 5 bases from V and 4 bases from J; junction bases left unmatched: 4. In germline, CDR1 is SQVTM, CDR2 ANQGSEA. Written as DNA, the CDR3 is TGCAGCGTTTCGGCAGGGGGAGAGACCCAGTACTTC. Residues: CSVSAGGETQYF.

The chain employs TRBV5-1 and TRBJ2-3, with TRBD2 identical over 9 bases. The CDR3 has 15 residues. Looked up from germline, CDR1 is SGHRS and CDR2 is YFSETQ. Germline trimming cut 2 bases from V and 4 bases from J; bases unmatched to any gene: 5. CDR3 nucleotides: TGCGCCAGCAGCTTTAGCGGGAGAGGGTCAGATACGCAGTATTTT. This gives the protein CASSFSGRGSDTQYF.

This chain joins TRBV24-1 and TRBJ2-3, with D possibly matching TRBD1 (6 bases). The CDR3 is 14 residues long. Germline V gives CDR1 KGHDR, CDR2 SFDVKD. The V gene lost 5 bases and the J gene lost 8 bases, with 16 bases spanning the gap. CDR3 amino acids: CATSGGAGAGTQYF. CDR3 DNA: TGTGCCACCAGTGGGGGTGCAGGGGCTGGTACGCAGTATTTT.

CDR3 DNA: TGCGCCAGCAGCTTGGAGCCAAGACCCTCTTACAATGAGCAGTTCTTC. Translated: CASSLEPRPSYNEQFF. This chain joins TRBV5-1 and TRBJ2-1; D not certain. The CDR3 extends over 16 amino acids. The V end lost 0 bases, the J end lost 4 bases, and 14 bases lay between the germline ends. Germline loops: CDR1 SGHRS, CDR2 YFSETQ.

This clonotype was observed a handful of times. The chain recombines TRBV6-2 or TRBV6-3 with TRBJ1-3, with D hard to call. The V and J ends lost 4 bases and 2 bases respectively, with 12 bases between them. CDR3 length: 15 residues. Germline V gene sequence: CDR1 MNHEY, CDR2 SVGEGT. This chain's CDR3 is CASSSPQLAGNTIYF. As DNA, the CDR3 is TGTGCCAGCAGTTCCCCACAGTTGGCTGGAAACACCATATATTTT.

The chain carries TRBV3-1 and TRBJ1-3; D possibly corresponds to TRBD1 (5 bases). The length of the CDR3 is 14 residues. Germline-derived CDR1 and CDR2 are LGHDT and YNNKEL (reference sequence). The ends were cut back, 9 bases at V and 0 bases at J, with 12 bases in the middle. The CDR3: CASGASSSGNTIYF. CDR3 coding DNA: TGTGCCAGTGGGGCCTCTAGCTCTGGAAACACCATATATTTT.

The J gene is TRBJ1-3, the V gene TRBV12-3 or TRBV12-4; a weak D match, TRBD1 (6 bases). Trimming cost V 5 bases and J 3 bases, with 14 bases left between them. This CDR3 comprises 15 residues. The CDR3 loop is CASSPLRGYGNTIYF. CDR3 bases: TGTGCCAGCAGTCCTCTAAGGGGGTATGGAAACACCATATATTTT.

The chain couples TRBV11-2 to TRBJ1-2; no clear D gene. V was trimmed by 5 bases and J by 0 bases, leaving 13 bases between them. In germline, CDR1 is SGHAT, CDR2 FQNNGV. The CDR3 is 15 residues long. Here the CDR3 DNA reads TGTGCCAGCAGCCCCCGGGTCAAAGCTAACTATGGCTACACCTTC. Encoded protein: CASSPRVKANYGYTF. Variable domain in full (rest from reference TRBV11-2 and TRBJ1-2): EAGVAQSPRYKIIEKRQSVAFWCNPISGHATLYWYQQILGQGPKLLIQFQNNGVVDDSQLPKDRFSAERLKGVDSTLKIQPAKLEDSAVYLCASSPRVKANYGYTFGSGTRLTVV.

This clonotype was counted only a few times. The CDR3 nucleotides are TGCAGTGCTAGGGAGGGGGCAATGGACATTCAGTACTTC. Its protein product is CSAREGAMDIQYF. The chain is built from TRBV20-1 and TRBJ2-4; perhaps TRBD1 as D (7 bases). From germline, CDR1 is DFQATT and CDR2 SNEGSKA (reference sequence). The CDR3 loop spans 13 amino acids. The V end lost 3 bases, the J end lost 8 bases, and 14 bases lay between the germline ends.